The clone carrying this T cell receptor beta chain turned up a few times. Its antigen is unidentified. These data belong to a study of T cells in Graves' hyperthyroidism and ophthalmopathy. At the level of the study: Peripheral blood sampling occurred at initial diagnosis, before any treatment. General study points: Most clonotypes expanded in the thyroid (above 0.001) were also present in blood.

Exclusion followed for patients with uncontrolled infection, other autoimmune disease, pregnancy or lactation. This sample holds PBMCs from 10 ml fresh peripheral blood. Germline lookup yields CDR1 SGHDT and CDR2 YYEEEE. Trimming at V came to 4 bases and at J to 7 bases, leaving 10 bases not matched to a gene. The CDR3 is 15 amino acids. RNA transcripts were the template for amplifying TCR beta CDR3 regions. The HTBI primer set served for first-round RT-PCR of the TCR CDR3. In TCRdb, the multiplex PCR reads were re-called with MiXCR into one record per CDR3 protein. Among 130,000 to 150,000 distinct CDR3 sequences listed, roughly a fifth were seen once.

The sample was blood. This TCR was sampled from a woman between 50 and 59 years old with Graves' hyperthyroidism that later progressed to Graves' ophthalmopathy. The rearrangement uses TRBV5-6 and TRBJ2-1, with 8 bases fitting TRBD2. This CDR3 is CASSPGTRETNEQFF. Here the CDR3 DNA reads TGTGCCAGCAGCCCCGGGACTAGGGAAACGAATGAGCAGTTCTTC.